Listed below are T cell receptor beta chains from one sample, sequenced in a study of sequential checkpoint blockade in melanoma. Using immunoSEQ multiplex PCR, the repertoire was profiled, and TCRdb retains in-frame clones only, with some absent. Of under 20,000 clones listed, just over 70% are singletons. Material: CD8+ T cells sorted from blood (inferred from file names), obtained from a patient given nivolumab and ipilimumab in sequence. The receptors derive from a human donor with melanoma. The CDR3 runs from the conserved cysteine through the conserved F or W.

TRBV19,TRBJ1-5,15,CASRAGQGGHQPQHF
TRBV5-1,TRBJ2-1,15,CASSLGLDVYNEQFF
TRBV18,TRBJ2-5,14,CASSPGSLVETQYF
TRBV5-1,TRBJ2-1,13,CASRQGGINEQFF
TRBV19,TRBJ1-1,13,CASSPGGKTEAFF
TRBV9,TRBJ1-2,15,CASSVSEALNYGYTF
TRBV4-1,TRBJ2-1,15,CASSQDSYSYNEQFF
TRBV4-1,TRBJ2-3,16,CASSQTGSTDTDTQYF
TRBV7-6,TRBJ2-5,13,CASSLRRGETQYF
TRBV14,TRBJ2-7,15,CASSQVLESSYEQYF
TRBV27,TRBJ2-2,15,CASSLGQGSTGELFF
TRBV2,TRBJ2-7,13,CASSGDFPDEQYF
TRBV7-3,TRBJ1-3,17,CASSFRGGGAVGNTIYF
TRBV7-9,TRBJ1-1,15,CASSPPVGQDTEAFF
TRBV7-9,TRBJ1-4,16,CASSLGLVTNGEKLFF
TRBV27,TRBJ2-7,14,CATSVQGIRYEQYF
TRBV5-6,TRBJ1-3,12,CASSSLLNTIYF
TRBV9,TRBJ1-6,15,CASSVAGAYNSPLHF
TRBV2,TRBJ2-3,13,CASSEAPGNTQYF
TRBV27,TRBJ2-4,16,CASSRGTSGRTDIQYF
TRBV5-1,TRBJ2-1,15,CASSRTGGPYNEQFF
TRBV19,TRBJ2-7,13,CASSPPVQDEQYF
TRBV7-8,TRBJ2-1,19,CASSLRGTSGRVSYNEQFF
TRBV15,TRBJ2-7,19,CATSRVSEGLAGEYYEQYF
TRBV11-3,TRBJ2-5,15,CASSSGQGAGETQYF
TRBV6-5,TRBJ1-4,15,CASRSYRDTNEKLFF
TRBV11-2,TRBJ1-2,17,CASSLERGGSSNYGYTF
TRBV4-2,TRBJ2-2,12,CASNRGWGELFF
TRBV28,TRBJ2-7,15,CASSFVGTGVHEQYF
TRBV7-9,TRBJ1-1,16,CASSFHPDRGITEAFF
TRBV9,TRBJ2-3,16,CASSVAHAGGTDTQYF
TRBV7-9,TRBJ2-6,14,CASGPAGGTNVLTF
TRBV2,TRBJ2-3,16,CASSPGPSGDTDTQYF
TRBV9,TRBJ1-2,17,CASSGGHPSTEAYGYTF
TRBV9,TRBJ1-2,17,CASSANAGTGGIYGYTF
TRBV19,TRBJ1-2,13,CASSILANYGYTF
TRBV7-6,TRBJ2-7,15,CASSPHRVGSYEQYF
TRBV27,TRBJ2-1,13,CASRTGAYNEQFF
TRBV5-3,TRBJ1-5,15,CARSPGTGANQPQHF
TRBV7-6,TRBJ2-6,16,CASSLVPGTGANVLTF
TRBV6-1,TRBJ2-4,18,CASSESPLGAGGKNIQYF
TRBV5-6,TRBJ1-2,16,CASSLGGGPTPYGYTF
TRBV27,TRBJ2-1,13,CASSLDRDNEQFF
TRBV2,TRBJ1-5,14,CASRRGTSNQPQHF
TRBV6-1,TRBJ2-7,9,CASGSEQYF